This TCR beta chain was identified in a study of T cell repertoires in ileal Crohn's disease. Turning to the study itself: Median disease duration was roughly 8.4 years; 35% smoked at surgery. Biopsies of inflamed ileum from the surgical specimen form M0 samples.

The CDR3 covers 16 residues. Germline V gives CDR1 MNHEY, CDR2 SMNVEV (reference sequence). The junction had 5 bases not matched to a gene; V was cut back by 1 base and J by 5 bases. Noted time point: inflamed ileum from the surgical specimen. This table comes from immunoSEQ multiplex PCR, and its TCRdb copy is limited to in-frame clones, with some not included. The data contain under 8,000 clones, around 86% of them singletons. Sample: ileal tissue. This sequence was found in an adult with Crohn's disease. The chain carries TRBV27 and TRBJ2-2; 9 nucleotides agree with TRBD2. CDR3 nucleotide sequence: TGTGCCAGCAGTTTATTGGCTAGCGGGATGACCGGGGAGCTGTTTTTT. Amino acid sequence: CASSLLASGMTGELFF.